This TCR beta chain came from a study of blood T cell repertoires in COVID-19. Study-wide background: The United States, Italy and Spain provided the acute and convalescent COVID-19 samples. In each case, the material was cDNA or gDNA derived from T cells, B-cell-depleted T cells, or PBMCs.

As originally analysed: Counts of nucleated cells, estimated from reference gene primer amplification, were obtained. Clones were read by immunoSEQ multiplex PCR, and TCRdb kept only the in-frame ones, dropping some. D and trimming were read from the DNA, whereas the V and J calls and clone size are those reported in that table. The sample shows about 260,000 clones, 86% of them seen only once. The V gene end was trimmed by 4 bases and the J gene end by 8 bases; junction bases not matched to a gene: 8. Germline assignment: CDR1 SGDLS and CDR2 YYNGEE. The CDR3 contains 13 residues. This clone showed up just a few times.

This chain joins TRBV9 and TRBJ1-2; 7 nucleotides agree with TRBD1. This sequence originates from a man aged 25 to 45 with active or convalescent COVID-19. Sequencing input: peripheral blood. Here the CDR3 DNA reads TGTGCCAGCAGCCCCAGACAGGGAGGAGGCTACACCTTC. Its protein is CASSPRQGGGYTF.